The clone carrying this TCR beta chain has only a few counts. The assay used was immunoSEQ (version v3.0), run at survey level. Data came from immunoSEQ multiplex PCR; TCRdb stores just in-frame clones and leaves some out. The sample holds some 19,000 clones, around 79% seen once. V lost 8 bases and J 3 bases, leaving 13 bases between the germline ends. Germline CDR1 and CDR2: SNHLY and FYNNEI. This CDR3 region has 13 residues. These data belong to a study of long-term antiretroviral therapy in people with HIV. This material consisted of unsorted PBMCs, taken 4.1 years after starting antiretroviral therapy. The chain joins TRBV2 to TRBJ1-2, with a weak D call TRBD1 (5 bases). The source of this sequence is a woman between 35 and 50 years old with HIV. CDR3 region: CASGEAGDYGYTF. The CDR3 bases are TGTGCCAGCGGGGAAGCGGGGGACTATGGCTACACCTTC.